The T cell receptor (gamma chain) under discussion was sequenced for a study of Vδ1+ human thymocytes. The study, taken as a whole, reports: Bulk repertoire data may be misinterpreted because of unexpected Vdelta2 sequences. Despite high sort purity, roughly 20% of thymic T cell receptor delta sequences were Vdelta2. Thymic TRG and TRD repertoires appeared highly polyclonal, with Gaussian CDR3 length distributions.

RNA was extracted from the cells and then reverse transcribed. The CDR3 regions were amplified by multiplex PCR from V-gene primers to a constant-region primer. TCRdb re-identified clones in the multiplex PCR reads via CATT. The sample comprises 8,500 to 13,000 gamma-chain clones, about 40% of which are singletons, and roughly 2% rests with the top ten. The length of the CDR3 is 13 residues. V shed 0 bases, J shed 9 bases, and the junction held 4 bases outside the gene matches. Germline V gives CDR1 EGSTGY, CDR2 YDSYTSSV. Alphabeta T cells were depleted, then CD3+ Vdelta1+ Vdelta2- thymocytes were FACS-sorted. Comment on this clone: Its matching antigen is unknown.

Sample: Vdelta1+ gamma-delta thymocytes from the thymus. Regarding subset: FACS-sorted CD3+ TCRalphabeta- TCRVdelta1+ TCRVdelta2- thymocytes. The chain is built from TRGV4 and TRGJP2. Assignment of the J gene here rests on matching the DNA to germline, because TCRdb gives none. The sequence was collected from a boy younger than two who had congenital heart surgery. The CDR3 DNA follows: TGTGCCACCTGGGATGGGCGTTATTGGATCAAGACGTTT. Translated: CATWDGRYWIKTF.